This T cell receptor (beta chain) came from a study of T cell changes during pregnancy in multiple sclerosis. Assay used: immunoSEQ multiplex PCR; TCRdb lists only in-frame clones, some missing. Seen here are fewer than 150,000 clones, about 96% observed once, and the top ten hold 0.44%. V gave up 0 bases and J gave up 3 bases, with 15 bases separating them. This CDR3 has 17 amino acids. The germline gives CDR1 SGDLS, CDR2 YYNGEE. The sequencing used peripheral blood, collected after pregnancy. J is TRBJ1-4 and V is TRBV9; D may be TRBD1 (6 bases). This clonotype was obtained from a female donor with multiple sclerosis, enrolled in a pregnancy study. CDR3 DNA: TGTGCCAGCAGCGTAGAGGGCTGGACAGACTCTAATGAAAAACTGTTTTTT. Translating it yields CASSVEGWTDSNEKLFF.